This T cell receptor beta chain is from a study of blood T cell repertoires in COVID-19. Study context: The origin of the acute and convalescent COVID-19 samples was the United States, Italy and Spain. T cells, B-cell-depleted T cells, or PBMCs supplied cDNA or gDNA.

Sequenced by immunoSEQ multiplex PCR; TCRdb stores in-frame clones only, minus some. The sample lists about 250,000 clones; 86% were seen once. The V gene end was trimmed by 4 bases and the J gene end by 5 bases; junction bases not matched to a gene: 13. The germline V gene encodes CDR1 SGHRS and CDR2 YFSETQ. This CDR3 comprises 16 residues. The sequence was collected from a woman aged 55-69 years who had recovered from COVID-19. Sequenced input: peripheral blood. This rearrangement joins TRBV5-1 to TRBJ2-5; 8 bases agree with TRBD1. The CDR3 protein is CASSDPGTGFLETQYF. Written as DNA, the CDR3 is TGCGCCAGCAGCGACCCCGGGACAGGCTTTTTGGAGACCCAGTACTTC.